This TCR beta chain was obtained from a study of post-analysis software for immune sequencing data. Study in general: There were relapsing-remitting, secondary progressive and progressive-relapsing multiple sclerosis among the disease courses included.

Study-level findings and limits: Batch-matched samples strongly co-clustered by F measure. With TRBV5-6, TRBV5-1 and TRBV20-1 included, about 5 TRBV segments were more frequent in patients than in controls. Diversity measured as normalized Chao1 was significantly lower in multiple sclerosis patients than in controls.

The CDR3 spans 15 residues. J was trimmed by 7 bases and V by 1 base; bases with no gene match: 11. Looked up from germline, CDR1 is DFQATT and CDR2 is SNEGSKA (reference sequence). Incorporated into the TCR beta cDNA libraries were unique molecular identifiers, which served to reduce PCR and sequencing biases. Some 450,000 cDNA molecules were recovered from an input of about 1 to 10 million T cells. TCRdb itself ran the PCR reads through MiXCR, one entry per CDR3 protein. The sample consists of 380,000 or so distinct CDR3 sequences, roughly 35% of them appearing once. This clonotype was seen more than once but under ten times. What it recognizes is unknown.

The rearrangement joins TRBV20-1 to TRBJ2-7; TRBD1 matches at 9 bases. The sequencing sample was made of blood. This TCR was recovered from a girl aged 10 to 17 with multiple sclerosis. The CDR3 protein is CSARVARQGVWEQYF. CDR3 nucleotides: TGCAGTGCTAGAGTAGCGAGACAGGGGGTATGGGAGCAGTACTTC.